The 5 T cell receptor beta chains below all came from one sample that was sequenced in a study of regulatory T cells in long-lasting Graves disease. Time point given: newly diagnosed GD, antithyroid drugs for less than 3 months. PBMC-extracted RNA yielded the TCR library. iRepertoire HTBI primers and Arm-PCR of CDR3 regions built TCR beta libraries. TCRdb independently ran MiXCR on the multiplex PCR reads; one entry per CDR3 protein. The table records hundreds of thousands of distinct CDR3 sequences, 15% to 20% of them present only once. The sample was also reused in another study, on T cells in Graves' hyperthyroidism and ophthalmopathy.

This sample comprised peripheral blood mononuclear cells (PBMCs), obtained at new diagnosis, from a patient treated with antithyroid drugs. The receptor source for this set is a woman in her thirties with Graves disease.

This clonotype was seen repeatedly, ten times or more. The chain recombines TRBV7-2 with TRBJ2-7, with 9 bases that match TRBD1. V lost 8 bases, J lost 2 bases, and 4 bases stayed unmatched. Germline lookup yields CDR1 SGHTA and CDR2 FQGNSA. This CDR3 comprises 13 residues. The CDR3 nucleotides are TGTGCCAGCTCAAACAGGGGGCCCTACGAGCAGTACTTC. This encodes CASSNRGPYEQYF.

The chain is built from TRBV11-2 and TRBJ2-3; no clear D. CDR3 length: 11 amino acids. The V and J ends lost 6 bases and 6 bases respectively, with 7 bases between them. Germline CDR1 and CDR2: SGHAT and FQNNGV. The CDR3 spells CASSVWDTQYF. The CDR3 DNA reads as TGTGCCAGCAGTGTTTGGGATACGCAGTATTTT.

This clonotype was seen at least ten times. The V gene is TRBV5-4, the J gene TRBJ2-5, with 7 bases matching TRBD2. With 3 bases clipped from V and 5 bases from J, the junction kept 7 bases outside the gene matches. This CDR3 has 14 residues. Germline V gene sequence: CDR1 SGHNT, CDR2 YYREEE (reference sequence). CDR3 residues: CASSYRLASETQYF. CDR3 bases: TGTGCCAGCAGCTACCGACTAGCTTCGGAGACCCAGTACTTC.

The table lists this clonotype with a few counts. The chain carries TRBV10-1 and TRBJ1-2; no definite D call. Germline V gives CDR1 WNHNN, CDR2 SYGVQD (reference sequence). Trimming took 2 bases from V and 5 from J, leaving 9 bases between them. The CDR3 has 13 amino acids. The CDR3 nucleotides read TGCGCCAGCAGTGAGGACCCTGGATATGGCTACACCTTC. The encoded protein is CASSEDPGYGYTF.

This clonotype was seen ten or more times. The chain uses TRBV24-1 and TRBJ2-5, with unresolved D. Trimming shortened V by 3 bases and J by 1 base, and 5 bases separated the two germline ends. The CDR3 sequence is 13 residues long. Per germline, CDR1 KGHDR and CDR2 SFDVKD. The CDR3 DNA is TGTGCCACCAGTGATGGACCCCAAGAGACCCAGTACTTC. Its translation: CATSDGPQETQYF.